The rows below give T cell receptor beta chains drawn from one sample of a study of control samples from healthy donors and cancer patients. Libraries were prepared by immunoSEQ multiplex PCR; TCRdb keeps only in-frame clonotypes and omits some of them. The sample has over 110,000 clones, approximately 91% seen once. The sequencing input was blood. The receptors originated from a woman aged 25-40 years in good health. CDR3s include the opening cysteine and the closing phenylalanine or tryptophan. A D gene is named only where the DNA matches it firmly. Expanded clones get a size class; other rows say once, few or many, or leave the size out.

v_call: TRBV12-3/TRBV12-4
j_call: TRBJ2-1
clone_size: NA
d_call: NA
cdr3_nt: TGTGCCAGCAGTCTCAACCGATGGAATGAGCAGTTCTTC
cdr3_aa: CASSLNRWNEQFF

v_call: TRBV6-5
j_call: TRBJ1-5
clone_size: NA
d_call: NA
cdr3_nt: TGTGCCAGTGACGGAGGGGAGGGAAAGCCCCAGCATTTT
cdr3_aa: CASDGGEGKPQHF

v_call: TRBV5-8
j_call: TRBJ2-1
clone_size: NA
d_call: TRBD2
cdr3_nt: TGTGCCAGCAGCTTGCGGGAGGGCCCCCATGAGCAGTTCTTC
cdr3_aa: CASSLREGPHEQFF

v_call: TRBV6-5
j_call: TRBJ2-7
clone_size: NA
d_call: NA
cdr3_nt: TGTGCCACTCAGTCAGTTTTTACCTACGAGCAGTACTTC
cdr3_aa: CATQSVFTYEQYF

v_call: TRBV5-6
j_call: TRBJ2-5
clone_size: NA
d_call: TRBD1
cdr3_nt: TGTGCCAGCAGCTGGGACAGGGGGGAGACCCAGTACTTC
cdr3_aa: CASSWDRGETQYF

v_call: TRBV9
j_call: TRBJ2-2
clone_size: NA
d_call: TRBD2
cdr3_nt: TGTGCCAGCAGCGAACAACCCCGACTAGCGGGTATGAACACCGGGGAGCTGTTTTTT
cdr3_aa: CASSEQPRLAGMNTGELFF

v_call: TRBV12-3/TRBV12-4
j_call: TRBJ1-1
clone_size: NA
d_call: TRBD1
cdr3_nt: TGTGCCAGCAGCTCTGGACAGGGCCAAGAAGCTTTCTTT
cdr3_aa: CASSSGQGQEAFF

v_call: TRBV28
j_call: TRBJ1-1
clone_size: NA
d_call: NA
cdr3_nt: TGTGCCAGCAGCCTCCAGGGCAGGGGATACACTGAAGCTTTCTTT
cdr3_aa: CASSLQGRGYTEAFF

v_call: TRBV10-3
j_call: TRBJ1-6
clone_size: NA
d_call: TRBD1
cdr3_nt: TGTGCCATCAGGGGCCGGGACAGTGATAATTCACCCCTCCACTTT
cdr3_aa: CAIRGRDSDNSPLHF

v_call: TRBV6-5
j_call: TRBJ2-7
clone_size: NA
d_call: NA
cdr3_nt: TGTGCCAGCAGTTACTCGACGGCATCCTACGAGCAGTACTTC
cdr3_aa: CASSYSTASYEQYF

v_call: TRBV19
j_call: TRBJ2-3
clone_size: NA
d_call: TRBD2
cdr3_nt: TGTGCCAGTAGTATACCACCTACTAGCGGACACGCTACGCAGTATTTT
cdr3_aa: CASSIPPTSGHATQYF

v_call: TRBV5-1
j_call: TRBJ1-5
clone_size: NA
d_call: NA
cdr3_nt: TGCGCCAGCAGCTTGGACAGGGATTATCAGCCCCAGCATTTT
cdr3_aa: CASSLDRDYQPQHF

v_call: TRBV3-1/TRBV3-2
j_call: TRBJ1-3
clone_size: once
d_call: NA
cdr3_nt: TGTGCCAGCAGCCGTCTTTCCGACTCTGGAAACACCATATATTTT
cdr3_aa: CASSRLSDSGNTIYF

v_call: TRBV29-1
j_call: TRBJ2-5
clone_size: NA
d_call: NA
cdr3_nt: TGCAGCGTTCGAGGGTCAGGACAAGAGACCCAGTACTTC
cdr3_aa: CSVRGSGQETQYF

v_call: TRBV29-1
j_call: TRBJ2-1
clone_size: NA
d_call: NA
cdr3_nt: TGCAGCGCTCCGGTCCAAGGGTCTGTGTCCTACAATGAGCAGTTCTTC
cdr3_aa: CSAPVQGSVSYNEQFF

v_call: TRBV5-1
j_call: TRBJ2-7
clone_size: NA
d_call: NA
cdr3_nt: TGCGCCAGCAGCTTGGGGTCCAGCTACGAGCAGTACTTC
cdr3_aa: CASSLGSSYEQYF

v_call: TRBV20-1
j_call: TRBJ1-4
clone_size: NA
d_call: NA
cdr3_nt: TGCAGTGCTAGCGCGGGGGGACTGTTTTTT
cdr3_aa: CSASAGGLFF

v_call: TRBV5-1
j_call: TRBJ1-1
clone_size: NA
d_call: NA
cdr3_nt: TGCGCCAGCAGCTTGGTATCTACGGGTATGAACACTGAAGCTTTCTTT
cdr3_aa: CASSLVSTGMNTEAFF

v_call: TRBV9
j_call: TRBJ2-7
clone_size: NA
d_call: NA
cdr3_nt: TGTGCCAGCAGCGGGCGAAATTACGAGCAGTACTTC
cdr3_aa: CASSGRNYEQYF

v_call: TRBV19
j_call: TRBJ1-2
clone_size: NA
d_call: NA
cdr3_nt: TGTGCCAGTAGTACCGCCGGCAGCCGCGGGCCCCTAAGAGGCTACACCTTC
cdr3_aa: CASSTAGSRGPLRGYTF

v_call: TRBV5-1
j_call: TRBJ1-3
clone_size: NA
d_call: NA
cdr3_nt: TGCGCCAGCAGCCCGGACAGTACTGGAAATACCATATATTTT
cdr3_aa: CASSPDSTGNTIYF

v_call: TRBV7-6
j_call: TRBJ2-2
clone_size: few
d_call: TRBD1
cdr3_nt: TGTGCCAGCAGCTCGGGACAGCGTGCGAACACCGGGGAGCTGTTTTTT
cdr3_aa: CASSSGQRANTGELFF

v_call: TRBV6-4
j_call: TRBJ1-5
clone_size: NA
d_call: NA
cdr3_nt: TGTGCCAGCAGTGTCGAGGGCAATCAGCCCCAGCATTTT
cdr3_aa: CASSVEGNQPQHF

v_call: TRBV2
j_call: TRBJ2-7
clone_size: NA
d_call: NA
cdr3_nt: TGTGCCAGCAGTGAGAGAGGGTCCGCCTACGAGCAGTACTTC
cdr3_aa: CASSERGSAYEQYF

v_call: TRBV19
j_call: TRBJ2-7
clone_size: NA
d_call: NA
cdr3_nt: TGTGCCAGTAGTATAGACGGGGCATCCTACGAGCAGTACTTC
cdr3_aa: CASSIDGASYEQYF

v_call: TRBV7-9
j_call: TRBJ2-1
clone_size: NA
d_call: NA
cdr3_nt: TGTGCCAGCAGCTTGTCTTCTGCGGTTTCCTACAATGAGCAGTTCTTC
cdr3_aa: CASSLSSAVSYNEQFF

v_call: TRBV4-1
j_call: TRBJ1-6
clone_size: once
d_call: TRBD1
cdr3_nt: TGCGCCAGCAGCCCAGGGACAGGGGTAAATAATTCACCCCTCCACTTT
cdr3_aa: CASSPGTGVNNSPLHF

v_call: TRBV6-5
j_call: TRBJ1-2
clone_size: NA
d_call: NA
cdr3_nt: TGTGCCAGCAGTCATCGGAACTATGGCTACACCTTC
cdr3_aa: CASSHRNYGYTF

v_call: TRBV25-1
j_call: TRBJ1-1
clone_size: NA
d_call: NA
cdr3_nt: TGTGCCAGCAGTGAATTGGAGTCCGGCCTGAACACTGAAGCTTTCTTT
cdr3_aa: CASSELESGLNTEAFF

v_call: TRBV4-2
j_call: TRBJ2-3
clone_size: NA
d_call: TRBD2
cdr3_nt: TGTGCCAGCAGCCAGGTGACTAGCGGGAGTAGCACAGATACGCAGTATTTT
cdr3_aa: CASSQVTSGSSTDTQYF

v_call: TRBV3-1/TRBV3-2
j_call: TRBJ1-1
clone_size: NA
d_call: TRBD1
cdr3_nt: TGTGCCAGCAGCCTGACAGGGTTCACTGAAGCTTTCTTT
cdr3_aa: CASSLTGFTEAFF

v_call: TRBV25-1
j_call: TRBJ2-7
clone_size: NA
d_call: TRBD1
cdr3_nt: TGTGCCAGCACCCAGGGGGCTATTTACGAGCAGTACTTC
cdr3_aa: CASTQGAIYEQYF

v_call: TRBV28
j_call: TRBJ1-2
clone_size: NA
d_call: NA
cdr3_nt: TGTGCCAGCGGCTTACTTTATGGCTACACCTTC
cdr3_aa: CASGLLYGYTF

v_call: TRBV6-5
j_call: TRBJ2-1
clone_size: NA
d_call: TRBD2
cdr3_nt: TGTGCCAGCAAAGGACTAGCGACGAATGAGCAGTTCTTC
cdr3_aa: CASKGLATNEQFF

v_call: TRBV21-1
j_call: TRBJ2-1
clone_size: NA
d_call: NA
cdr3_nt: TGTGCCAGCAGCGATGAGATAGCGGGAGTACCCTACAATGAGCAGTTCTTC
cdr3_aa: CASSDEIAGVPYNEQFF

v_call: TRBV7-2
j_call: TRBJ1-5
clone_size: NA
d_call: TRBD1
cdr3_nt: TGTGCCAGCAGCGCGGACACAGGGGATCCCCAGCCCCAGCATTTT
cdr3_aa: CASSADTGDPQPQHF